Sequencing of this T cell receptor beta chain was carried out in a study of tumor-infiltrating lymphocytes in primary liver carcinoma. Study summary: These were node-negative, non-metastatic T1-T3 tumors of roughly 4 to 11 cm. The study, taken as a whole, reports: Without sorting, CD4+ versus CD8+ T cell repertoires were not compared.

This clonotype was seen a few times. Its specificity is not known. At one end the junction does not follow the germline gene, possibly because of a read error. The researchers produced TCR beta cDNA from 500 to 550 ng total RNA with a constant-region primer. Employing slightly modified ARM-PCR, three nested multiplex PCR rounds were run, and these gave rise to the TCR beta libraries. A C-beta reverse primer was combined with TRBV1-TRBV30 forward primers in the first two PCR rounds, and each round had approximately 10 cycles. TCRdb itself ran the multiplex PCR reads through MiXCR, one entry per CDR3 protein. The profile shows fewer than 350,000 distinct CDR3 sequences, 65% of them singletons. They got blood RNA out of unsorted whole blood and also pulled out germline DNA. Before the operation took place, approximately 4 milliliters of peripheral blood were collected. CDR1 is MDHEN and CDR2 is SYDVKM in the germline V gene. The CDR3 extends over 14 amino acids.

The V call is TRBV28, the J call TRBJ1-4; D remains unclear. The source is a man aged 35 to 55 with primary liver carcinoma and hepatitis B virus infection. Sequencing was performed on peripheral blood. Here the CDR3 reads CASSPPGAFEKLFF. The CDR3 nucleotides are TGTGCCAGCAGTCCCCCGGGTGCCTTTGAAAAATTGTTTTTT.